The 27 T cell receptor beta chains given below trace back to one sample, sequenced in a study of blood T cells in healthy people across ages. Then a second PCR, running about 6 to 12 cycles, was carried out with a sample-barcoded 5' primer and a J-beta primer mix. TCRdb re-called the 5' RACE reads through MiXCR, storing one row per CDR3 protein. The sample has 600,000 to 1,000,000 distinct CDR3 sequences, 25% seen once. These data were likewise used in another study, on T cells of mothers and their children.

Sequences were obtained from blood. All receptors come from a boy aged 10-17 years in good health.

The rearrangement uses TRBV29-1 and TRBJ2-3; the D is unclear. V was shortened by 4 bases and J by 2 bases, with 10 bases between the two germline ends. Germline V gives CDR1 SQVTM, CDR2 ANQGSEA. CDR3 length: 13 residues. CDR3 DNA: TGCAGCGTTGGGCCTAAGTACACAGATACGCAGTATTTT. Its translation is CSVGPKYTDTQYF.

Concerning this clonotype itself: A much bigger clone sits one base away, suggesting this may be a read error. V gene TRBV29-1 combines with J gene TRBJ1-2; TRBD1 agrees at 10 bases. The CDR3 is 12 residues long. Germline values: CDR1 SQVTM, CDR2 ANQGSEA. Losses at the gene ends were 7 bases for V and 2 bases for J; bases not matched to a gene: 1. CDR3: CSADRGNYGYTF. CDR3 DNA: TGCAGCGCGGACAGGGGGAACTATGGCTACACCTTC. The full variable domain, completed using reference TRBV29-1 and TRBJ1-2, is SAVISQKPSRDICQRGTSLTIQCQVDSQVTMMFWYRQQPGQSLTLIATANQGSEATYESGFVIDKFPISRPNLTFSTLTVSNMSPEDSSIYLCSADRGNYGYTFGSGTRLTVV.

This clonotype turned up a few times. This chain connects TRBV28 to TRBJ2-2, with TRBD1 matching over 7 bases. The trim removed 2 bases at V and 8 bases at J, leaving 14 bases unmatched. The CDR3 extends over 17 amino acids. Looked up from germline, CDR1 is MDHEN and CDR2 is SYDVKM. The DNA of the CDR3 is TGTGCCAGCAGTTTACCGCCGGGACAGCCATCTGCGGGGGAGCTGTTTTTT. This codes for CASSLPPGQPSAGELFF.

This clonotype has ten or more counts. The chain uses TRBV28 and TRBJ1-1, with D uncertain. CDR1 MDHEN and CDR2 SYDVKM come from the germline V gene. V was clipped by 6 bases and J by 1 base, with 9 bases between them. This CDR3 spans 13 amino acids. DNA for the CDR3: TGTGCCAGCAGCTTCGTGGGGAACACTGAAGCTTTCTTT. Amino acid sequence: CASSFVGNTEAFF.

The genes are TRBV20-1 and TRBJ2-5; 9 nucleotides match TRBD2. CDR1 is DFQATT, CDR2 SNEGSKA, per germline (reference sequence). The CDR3 has 16 residues. Losses at the gene ends were 3 bases for V and 3 bases for J; bases not matched to a gene: 11. CDR3: CSASPPGGLAEETQYF. CDR3 DNA: TGCAGTGCTAGTCCCCCGGGGGGACTAGCTGAAGAGACCCAGTACTTC.

The chain carries TRBV6-6 and TRBJ1-2; 10 bases match TRBD1. Germline V gene lookup returns CDR1 MNHNY and CDR2 SVGAGI (reference sequence). The junction had 6 bases not matched to a gene; V was cut back by 6 bases and J by 2 bases. The CDR3 contains 15 residues. CDR3 DNA: TGTGCCAGCAGACCCCCGGACAGGGGGAACTATGGCTACACCTTC. Translation: CASRPPDRGNYGYTF.

This rearrangement joins TRBV5-1 to TRBJ1-3; weak D call: TRBD1 (5 bases). Germline CDR1 SGHRS, CDR2 YFSETQ. The CDR3 sequence is 16 residues long. The V and J ends lost 4 bases and 0 bases respectively, with 14 bases between them. The CDR3: CASSGDSLSSGNTIYF. CDR3 sequence (DNA): TGCGCCAGCAGCGGGGACTCCTTGAGCTCTGGAAACACCATATATTTT.

This clonotype was seen many times. Relative to the germline gene, one junction end is altered; a read error may explain this. The rearrangement uses TRBV29-1 and TRBJ2-3; TRBD2 matches 14 bases. From germline, CDR1 is SQVTM and CDR2 ANQGSEA. CDR3 length equals 11 residues. The CDR3 here is CSVFGLAGGCF. As DNA, the CDR3 is TGCAGCGTTTTCGGACTAGCGGGAGGTTGTTTT.

This clonotype was detected a few times. V gene TRBV18 combines with J gene TRBJ2-6; D gene unclear. The CDR3 runs to 16 residues. The germline V and J ends were trimmed by 1 base and 0 bases, with 7 bases remaining between them. From germline, CDR1 is KGHSH and CDR2 LQKENI. The CDR3 DNA is TGTGCCAGCTCACCACAATTAGACTCTGGGGCCAACGTCCTGACTTTC. It codes for CASSPQLDSGANVLTF.

This sequence joins TRBV4-1 and TRBJ2-1, with D possibly being TRBD2 (5 bases). Trimming cost V 6 bases and J 5 bases, with 17 bases left between them. Per germline, CDR1 MGHRA and CDR2 YSYEKL. The CDR3 consists of 15 residues. Here the CDR3 reads CASREFIGVNNEQFF. The CDR3 region has the DNA TGCGCCAGCAGAGAATTTATCGGGGTTAACAATGAGCAGTTCTTC.

Note on this clonotype: At one of its ends the junction is not consistent with the germline gene, which may arise from a read error. This sequence joins TRBV7-9 and TRBJ1-5, with 10 bases matching TRBD1. Germline CDR1 and CDR2: SEHNR and FQNEAQ (reference sequence). The CDR3 has 15 residues. CDR3 protein: CVSSAGQGEGQPQHF. In nucleotides, the CDR3 is TGTGTCAGCAGCGCTGGACAGGGGGAGGGTCAGCCCCAGCATTTT.

The chain joins TRBV5-1 to TRBJ2-3; D not certain. The CDR3 runs 16 residues. Germline V CDR1 and CDR2: SGHRS, YFSETQ. V lost 0 bases and J lost 6, with 17 bases in between. The CDR3 nucleotides read TGCGCCAGCAGCTTGGCCTTTATCGGCGGCATGGATACGCAGTATTTT. It yields the protein CASSLAFIGGMDTQYF.

Only a few counts were recorded for this clonotype. Mismatch with germline at one junction end may stem from a read error. The rearrangement links TRBV20-1 to TRBJ1-4; D gene uncertain. Germline CDR1 DFQATT, CDR2 SNEGSKA (reference sequence). The CDR3 runs to 10 residues. CDR3 DNA sequence: TGCAGTGCTCATAGTGAAAGACTGTTTTTT. Translation: CSAHSERLFF.

This rearrangement joins TRBV6-2 or TRBV6-3 to TRBJ2-7; D assignment may be TRBD1 or TRBD2 (5 bases each). Trimming removed 9 bases at V and 9 bases at J, with 18 bases between. The CDR3 contains 12 residues. Germline V CDR1 and CDR2: MNHEY, SVGEGT. CDR3 nucleotides: TGTGCCAGTGCAATGGCCACGGGACGGCAGTACTTC. The encoded protein is CASAMATGRQYF.

J is TRBJ2-5 and V is TRBV4-2; 7 bases agree with TRBD1. The trim removed 2 bases at V and 5 bases at J, leaving 11 bases unmatched. The CDR3 covers 16 residues. Germline lookup yields CDR1 LGHNA and CDR2 YNFKEQ. CDR3 sequence (DNA): TGTGCCAGCAGCCAACCACAGGGACAGCTAGATGAGACCCAGTACTTC. This translates into CASSQPQGQLDETQYF.

This clonotype has only a few counts. This chain joins TRBV29-1 and TRBJ2-4; tentative D call: TRBD1 (6 bases). This CDR3 comprises 12 residues. The V gene's germline CDR1 is SQVTM and CDR2 ANQGSEA. Trimming took off 5 bases at V and 6 bases at J, with 11 bases between the two ends. The CDR3 DNA is TGCAGCGTTAGGACAGAAAGAAACATTCAGTACTTC. Translated, it gives CSVRTERNIQYF.

This clonotype has more than one count but fewer than ten. This may arise from a read error, as a much more abundant clone is one base away. CDR3 nucleotides: TGCGCCAGCAGCGGTGTAGCGGGGGCGAACCCCGGGGAGCTGTTTTTT. Translation: CASSGVAGANPGELFF. This sequence joins TRBV4-3 and TRBJ2-2, with TRBD2 matching 9 bases. This CDR3 has 16 amino acids. Germline CDR1 reads LGHNA; CDR2 reads YSLEER.

This clonotype was counted only a few times. The J gene is TRBJ1-6, the V gene TRBV28; tentatively, D is TRBD1 (6 bases). The CDR3 is made up of 16 amino acids. Germline-derived CDR1 and CDR2 are MDHEN and SYDVKM. Trimming pared 3 bases from V and 0 bases from J, leaving 9 bases between. The CDR3 nucleotides read TGTGCCAGCAGTTTTACAGGGAGCTCCTATAATTCACCCCTCCACTTT. Its translation is CASSFTGSSYNSPLHF.

This clonotype has only a few counts. This rearrangement joins TRBV4-1 to TRBJ1-2, with no clear D. Germline CDR1 and CDR2: MGHRA and YSYEKL. V was shortened by 1 base and J by 6 bases, with 12 bases between the two germline ends. This CDR3 is built from 14 residues. The CDR3 DNA reads as TGCGCCAGCAGCCAAGTGGGCGGGAGGCATGGCTACACCTTC. Its protein is CASSQVGGRHGYTF.

A few counts support this clonotype. V is TRBV5-6 and J is TRBJ1-2; no definite D call. Looked up from germline, CDR1 is SGHDT and CDR2 is YYEEEE. The CDR3 spans 14 residues. V lost 0 bases to trimming and J lost 0 bases, with 6 bases between them. Here the CDR3 DNA reads TGTGCCAGCAGCTTGGGAATAGCTAACTATGGCTACACCTTC. Translating it yields CASSLGIANYGYTF.

J is TRBJ2-7 and V is TRBV20-1; D may match TRBD1 or TRBD2 (5 bases each). V shed 0 bases and J shed 2 bases, with 14 bases lying between them. CDR3 size: 15 residues. Germline V gene lookup returns CDR1 DFQATT and CDR2 SNEGSKA (reference sequence). The DNA of the CDR3 is TGCAGTGCTAGAGATCTTGAGGGGATAACCTACGAGCAGTACTTC. This sequence encodes CSARDLEGITYEQYF.

CDR3 nucleotide sequence: TGTGCCAGCAGCCGAAAATCGGGCGGGGCAGGGTCCGTACCTAACTATGGCTACACCTTC. Protein sequence: CASSRKSGGAGSVPNYGYTF. This chain links TRBV7-2 with TRBJ1-2; weak D call: TRBD1 (5 bases). CDR3 length: 20 amino acids. Germline values: CDR1 SGHTA, CDR2 FQGNSA. V lost 5 bases and J lost 0, with 28 bases in between.

The gene calls are TRBV4-2 and TRBJ2-5; weak D call: TRBD1 (7 bases). V dropped 0 bases and J dropped 1 base, with 15 bases sitting between them. Germline values: CDR1 LGHNA, CDR2 YNFKEQ. This CDR3 region has 17 residues. The CDR3 loop reads CASSQEGGTAFQETQYF. CDR3 in DNA: TGTGCCAGCAGCCAAGAGGGCGGGACAGCCTTCCAAGAGACCCAGTACTTC.

The V call is TRBV20-1, the J call TRBJ2-1; 7 bases are shared with TRBD1. The V gene's germline CDR1 is DFQATT and CDR2 SNEGSKA (reference sequence). The CDR3 runs 14 residues. After removal of 6 bases from V and 7 bases from J, the junction contained 12 bases not matched to a gene. CDR3 bases: TGCAGTGCCCCCGGGAACAGGGGCAGAAATGAGCAGTTCTTC. It translates to CSAPGNRGRNEQFF.

The chain employs TRBV7-2 and TRBJ2-1; 11 nucleotides agree with TRBD2. V gave up 5 bases and J gave up 9 bases; unmatched junction bases: 3. CDR1 is SGHTA and CDR2 is FQGNSA in the germline V gene. CDR3 length equals 13 residues. The CDR3 nucleotides read TGTGCCAGCAGCCTAACTAGCGGGGGTGAGCAGTTCTTC. Protein product: CASSLTSGGEQFF.

This clonotype was detected only a few times. V is TRBV4-3 and J is TRBJ1-5; D unresolved. V was clipped by 0 bases and J by 5 bases, with 8 bases between them. This CDR3 has 14 amino acids. Germline CDR1 is LGHNA and CDR2 is YSLEER. CDR3 region: CASSQENGDQPQHF. DNA of the CDR3: TGCGCCAGCAGCCAAGAGAACGGAGATCAGCCCCAGCATTTT.

The sample holds a few counts of this clonotype. The genes are TRBV5-4 and TRBJ1-1; D unclear. Between the trimmed V and J ends, which lost 3 bases and 0 bases, there was a span of 12 bases. This CDR3 comprises 15 residues. Germline V gives CDR1 SGHNT, CDR2 YYREEE (reference sequence). The CDR3 reads CASSSYTFMNTEAFF. DNA for the CDR3: TGTGCCAGCAGCTCCTACACCTTCATGAACACTGAAGCTTTCTTT.